This TCR beta chain was sequenced for a study of beta chain features in type 1 diabetes. This CDR3 is built from 15 residues. Germline V gives CDR1 ENHRY, CDR2 SYGVKD. Trimming pared 4 bases from V and 3 bases from J, leaving 13 bases between. General observations from the study: Shortening of TCRB CDR3s, moderate but significant, appeared in all four CD4+ subsets of Type 1 diabetes patients.

This clone has only a few counts. The target antigen is unknown. Every bit of the isolated RNA underwent reverse transcription, so sequencing read expressed TCRB transcripts. The data were produced by immunoSEQ multiplex PCR, yet TCRdb's version contains in-frame clones alone and is incomplete. The sample has almost 350,000 clones, around 9% seen once. The receptor comes from a man younger than 45 with type 1 diabetes. Sequences were obtained from central memory CD4+ T cells from blood. The genes are TRBV10-3 and TRBJ1-5; D ambiguous. The CDR3 DNA is TGTGCCATCAGTGCAGATACCGGGCCCAATCAGCCCCAGCATTTT. Amino acid sequence: CAISADTGPNQPQHF.